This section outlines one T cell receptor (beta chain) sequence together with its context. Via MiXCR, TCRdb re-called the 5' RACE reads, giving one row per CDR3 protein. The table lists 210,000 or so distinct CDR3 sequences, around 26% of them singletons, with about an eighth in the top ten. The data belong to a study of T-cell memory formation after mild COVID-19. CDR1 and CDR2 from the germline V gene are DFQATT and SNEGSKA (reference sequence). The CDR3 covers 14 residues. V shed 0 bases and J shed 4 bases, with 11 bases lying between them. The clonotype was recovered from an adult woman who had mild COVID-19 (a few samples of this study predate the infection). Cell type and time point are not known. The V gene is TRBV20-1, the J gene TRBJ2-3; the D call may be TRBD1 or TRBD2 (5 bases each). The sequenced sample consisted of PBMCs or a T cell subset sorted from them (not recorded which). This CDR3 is CSARDDGAPDTQYF. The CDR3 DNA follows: TGCAGTGCTAGAGATGACGGGGCCCCAGATACGCAGTATTTT.